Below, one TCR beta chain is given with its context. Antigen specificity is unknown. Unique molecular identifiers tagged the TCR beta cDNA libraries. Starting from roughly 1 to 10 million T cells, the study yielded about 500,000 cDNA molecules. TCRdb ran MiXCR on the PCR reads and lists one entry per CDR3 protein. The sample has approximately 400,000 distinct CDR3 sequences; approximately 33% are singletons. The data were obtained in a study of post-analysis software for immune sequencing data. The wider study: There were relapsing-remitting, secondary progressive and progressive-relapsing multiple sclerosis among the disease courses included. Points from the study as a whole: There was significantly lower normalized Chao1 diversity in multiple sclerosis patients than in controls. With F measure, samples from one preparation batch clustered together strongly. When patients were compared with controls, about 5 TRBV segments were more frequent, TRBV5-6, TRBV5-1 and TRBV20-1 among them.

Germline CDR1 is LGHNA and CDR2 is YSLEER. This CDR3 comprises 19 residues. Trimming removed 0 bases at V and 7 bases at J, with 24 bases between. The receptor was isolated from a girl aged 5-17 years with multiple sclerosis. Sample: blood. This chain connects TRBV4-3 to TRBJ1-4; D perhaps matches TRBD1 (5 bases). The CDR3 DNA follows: TGCGCCAGCAGCCAAGAATTACGGGACGGACCTAGCAGCGGTGAAAAACTGTTTTTT. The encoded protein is CASSQELRDGPSSGEKLFF.